The 6 T cell receptor beta chains reported below all come from one sample, sequenced in a study of CD8+CD57+ T cells in acquired aplastic anemia. Researchers used genomic DNA as the template to profile TCR beta VDJ and CDR3. TCRdb reanalysed the reads using MiXCR and keeps one entry per CDR3 protein. The data contain 130,000 or so distinct CDR3 sequences, under 60% of them singletons. CD8+CD57+ cell expansion had been shown by flow cytometry in patients chosen for sequencing. Sample: sorted CD4+, CD8+, or CD8+CD57+ T cells (not recorded which) from PBMCs. The receptors were sampled from a human donor with aplastic anemia.

The CDR3 DNA follows: TGTGCCAGCAGTGAATCCCCCAGATTCGAGCAGTACTTC. Translated, it gives CASSESPRFEQYF. V is TRBV2 and J is TRBJ2-7; D is ambiguous. The V gene's germline CDR1 is SNHLY and CDR2 FYNNEI. Trimming pared 2 bases from V and 6 bases from J, leaving 11 bases between. The CDR3 spans 13 residues. Variable domain in full (rest from reference TRBV2 and TRBJ2-7): EPEVTQTPSHQVTQMGQEVILRCVPISNHLYFYWYRQILGQKVEFLVSFYNNEISEKSEIFDDQFSVERPDGSNFTLKIRSTKLEDSAMYFCASSESPRFEQYFGPGTRLTVT.

The gene calls are TRBV19 and TRBJ2-2; 10 nucleotides align to TRBD2. Germline CDR1 reads LNHDA; CDR2 reads SQIVND (reference sequence). The CDR3 totals 15 residues. Germline trimming cut 4 bases from V and 6 bases from J; bases unmatched to any gene: 5. The CDR3 is CASSKASGSPGELFF. CDR3 sequence (DNA): TGTGCCAGTAGTAAGGCTAGCGGGAGCCCCGGGGAGCTGTTTTTT.

In the case of this clonotype: The junction shows a germline mismatch at one end, possibly a read error. The chain recombines TRBV15 with TRBJ2-1, with 7 bases aligning to TRBD1. This CDR3 spans 17 amino acids. Germline values: CDR1 LNHNV, CDR2 YYDKDF (reference sequence). The CDR3 loop reads CASSQERGREFVYEQFF. The CDR3, as DNA: TGCGCCAGCAGCCAGGAGAGGGGGCGCGAATTTGTCTATGAGCAGTTCTTC. The variable domain in full, completed from reference TRBV15 and TRBJ2-1, reads DAMVIQNPRYQVTQFGKPVTLSCSQTLNHNVMYWYQQKSSQAPKLLFHYYDKDFNNEADTPDNFQSRRPNTSFCFLDIRSPGLGDTAMYLCASSQERGREFVYEQFFGPGTRLTVL.

Ten or more counts support this clonotype. The chain recombines TRBV4-1 with TRBJ2-7; the match to TRBD1 covers 7 bases. Germline CDR1 MGHRA, CDR2 YSYEKL. The CDR3 runs 15 residues. Losses at the gene ends were 6 bases for V and 1 base for J; bases not matched to a gene: 9. The CDR3 DNA sequence: TGCGCCAGCAGTCGGGACAGTGAATTATCCTACGAGCAGTACTTC. This gives the protein CASSRDSELSYEQYF.

CDR3 protein: CASSYMQGKAFF. CDR3 in DNA: TGTGCCAGCAGTTACATGCAGGGTAAGGCTTTCTTT. J is TRBJ1-1 and V is TRBV25-1; D perhaps matches TRBD1 (5 bases). Trimming pared 5 bases from V and 11 bases from J, leaving 15 bases between. Germline V gives CDR1 MGHDK, CDR2 SYGVNS. This CDR3 contains 12 residues.

At least ten counts were recorded for this clonotype. The rearrangement links TRBV29-1 to TRBJ2-7; D possibly uses TRBD1 or TRBD2 (6 bases each). There are 13 residues in the CDR3. Trimming removed 3 bases at V and 1 base at J, with 10 bases between. The germline V gene encodes CDR1 SQVTM and CDR2 ANQGSEA. The CDR3 loop reads CSVEGGPSYEQYF. The CDR3, as DNA: TGCAGCGTTGAGGGGGGCCCATCCTACGAGCAGTACTTC.